This T cell receptor beta chain was captured by sequencing in a study of blood T cells in healthy people across ages. General study points: Age brought a roughly linear fall in TCR beta diversity measured per million T cells. Naive T cell percentage and TCR beta diversity correlated strongly.

After removal of 5 bases from V and 0 bases from J, the junction contained 23 bases not matched to a gene. CDR3 length equals 21 residues. Looked up from germline, CDR1 is MNHNS and CDR2 is SASEGT. Concerning this clonotype itself: Its antigen is undetermined.

Using a J-beta primer mix together with a sample-barcoded 5' primer, a second PCR was run for about 6 to 12 cycles. Through a template-switch adaptor with 12 random nucleotides, each cDNA molecule received a tag. A single record per CDR3 protein comes from TCRdb applying MiXCR to the 5' RACE reads. The repertoire holds some 1,800,000 distinct CDR3 sequences, with approximately 39% as singletons. The rearrangement uses TRBV6-1 and TRBJ1-1, with TRBD1 identical over 8 bases. This TCR derives from a human donor in good health. Input material: blood. The CDR3 protein is CASSPLGPLTGANIMNTEAFF. Written as DNA, the CDR3 is TGTGCCAGCAGTCCACTGGGCCCCCTGACAGGGGCGAATATCATGAACACTGAAGCTTTCTTT.